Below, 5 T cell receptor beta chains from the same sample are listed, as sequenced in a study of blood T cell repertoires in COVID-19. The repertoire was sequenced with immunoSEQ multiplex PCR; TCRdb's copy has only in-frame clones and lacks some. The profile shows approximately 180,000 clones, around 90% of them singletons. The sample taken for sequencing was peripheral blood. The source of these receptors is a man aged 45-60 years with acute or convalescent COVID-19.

In DNA, the CDR3 is TGTGCCAGCAGTTACTCGTACCTCGGCACCGGGGAGCTGTTTTTT. Its translation is CASSYSYLGTGELFF. This rearrangement joins TRBV6-5 to TRBJ2-2; D remains ambiguous. The CDR3 is 15 amino acids. CDR1 MNHEY and CDR2 SVGAGI come from the germline V gene. Deletions cut 0 bases from V and 4 bases from J, with 9 bases between.

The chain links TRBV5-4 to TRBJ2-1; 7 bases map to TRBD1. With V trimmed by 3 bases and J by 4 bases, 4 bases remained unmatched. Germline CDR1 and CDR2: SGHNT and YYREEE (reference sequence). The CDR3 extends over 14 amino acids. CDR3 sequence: CASSSGTVYNEQFF. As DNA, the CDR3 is TGTGCCAGCAGCTCCGGGACAGTATACAATGAGCAGTTCTTC.

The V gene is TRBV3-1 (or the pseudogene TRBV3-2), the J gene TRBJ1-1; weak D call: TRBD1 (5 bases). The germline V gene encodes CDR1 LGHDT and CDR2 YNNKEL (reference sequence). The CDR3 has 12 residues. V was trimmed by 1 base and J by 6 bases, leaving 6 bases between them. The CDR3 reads CASSQGTSEAFF. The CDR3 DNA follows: TGTGCCAGCAGCCAAGGGACATCTGAAGCTTTCTTT.

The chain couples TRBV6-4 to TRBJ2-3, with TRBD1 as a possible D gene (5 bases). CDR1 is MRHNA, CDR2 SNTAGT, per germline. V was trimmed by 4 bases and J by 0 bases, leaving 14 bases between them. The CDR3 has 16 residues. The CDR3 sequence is CASSAWAGSSTDTQYF. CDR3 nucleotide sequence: TGTGCCAGCAGTGCCTGGGCAGGGTCTAGCACAGATACGCAGTATTTT.

Written as DNA, the CDR3 is TGTGCCAGTAGTATACCGAACAGCATGAACACTGAAGCTTTCTTT. Translated, it gives CASSIPNSMNTEAFF. The chain uses TRBV19 and TRBJ1-1; D ambiguous. V lost 2 bases and J 0 bases, leaving 10 bases between the germline ends. The CDR3 covers 15 residues. CDR1 LNHDA and CDR2 SQIVND come from the germline V gene (reference sequence).